This T cell receptor beta chain is from a study of blood T cell repertoires in COVID-19 (dated by TCRdb to between 2020 and 2021). Background on the whole study: Collaborator samples came from the United States, Italy and Spain and covered acute and convalescent phases of COVID-19. The repertoires were released in a freely available public database intended as a resource for research on the immune response to SARS-CoV-2. Samples came from the ongoing ImmuneRACE study (first 160 participants) plus 1,254 subjects from 6 global collaborators. A de-identified subject ID, COVID-19 status, age in years and sex were almost always included in the sample metadata. The dataset comprised deeply sampled blood TCRbeta repertoires from subjects exposed to, actively infected with, or recovered from COVID-19. Where available, HLA class I and class II types were taken from metadata supplied by the sample provider and were not determined by assay-based typing. The prospective study material was composed of cDNA or gDNA derived from T cells, B-cell-depleted T cells, or PBMCs.

The count of this clone is one. The target of this receptor is not known. No base quality values were provided; no much bigger clone lies one nucleotide off. Here V drops 4 bases and J drops 3 bases, and the junction holds 6 bases not matched to any gene. Counted from cysteine to phenylalanine, this CDR3 has 15 amino acids. Just the 45-base CDR3 DNA is kept, in frame starting at base 1. Looking up the germline V gene (reference sequence) yields CDR1 SGHNT and CDR2 YYREEE. TCRbeta CDR3 regions were amplified from genomic DNA using the immunoSEQ Assay, a bias-controlled multiplex PCR. The study's processing was this. The number of nucleated cells in each sample was estimated from the amplification of reference gene primers within the assay. To quantify the absolute abundance of each unique TCRbeta CDR3 rearrangement, sequence reads were collapsed and filtered. For each sample, productive Simpson clonality was calculated by taking the square root of Simpson's diversity index across productive rearrangements. This is the immuneACCESS table as TCRdb keeps it, with only in-frame sequences that have V and J called. A part of the clones is gone; compared with another copy, unresolved V genes explain less than half, and the rest is unexplained. The V and J calls and the clone size are those of that table, but D and trimming were determined from the DNA. This sample gives a few hundred thousand clones in total; about nine tenths of them show up just once. The ten biggest clones cover roughly 2.1% of the sample.

General study outcomes and caveats: Clinical and demographic metadata were provided uncurated, with the amount varying by source and participant.

Collaborating institutions collected whole blood in K2EDTA tubes following their own protocols. Collaborator samples were shipped for TCRbeta analysis as frozen whole blood, isolated PBMCs, or DNA extracted from either sample type. Sequences were obtained from peripheral blood. The sequence was obtained from a man between 18 and 29 years old with active or convalescent COVID-19. The chain is made from TRBV5-4 and TRBJ2-3, with TRBD1 identical over 9 junction bases. The CDR3 protein: CASSIGTGQTDTQYF. The nucleotides read TGTGCCAGCAGCATAGGGACAGGGCAGACAGATACGCAGTATTTT.